The entry below gives a single T cell receptor beta chain sequence along with its context. No antigen is known for it. The sample is drawn from a study of T cell responses to AZD1222 COVID-19 vaccine. The study's findings and limits: Samples come after the peak T cell response, not at day 14.

Sequenced by immunoSEQ multiplex PCR; TCRdb stores in-frame clones only, minus some. Among fewer than 150,000 clones listed, approximately 94% were seen once. The V and J ends lost 0 bases and 3 bases respectively, with 7 bases between them. The CDR3 consists of 13 residues. Germline V CDR1 and CDR2: SGDLS, YYNGEE. The sequence was collected from an adult in good health. The chain carries TRBV9 and TRBJ2-7; D remains unclear. The sample here was peripheral blood, taken on day 0 of AZD1222 vaccination. The CDR3, as DNA: TGTGCCAGCAGCGTAGGCAGCAACTACGAGCAGTACTTC. Translated, it gives CASSVGSNYEQYF.